Listed below are T cell receptor beta chains from one sample, sequenced in a study of blood T cell repertoires in COVID-19. Profiled with immunoSEQ multiplex PCR; TCRdb holds only in-frame clones, not every one. The sample consists of 36,000 or so clones, around 88% of them appearing once. The source material was peripheral blood. The receptors stem from a woman between 70 and 85 years old with active COVID-19. Both conserved end residues are part of each CDR3. Each record gives: CDR3 DNA, CDR3 protein, clone size, V gene, D gene, J gene. D genes are given only for firm matches. The size field is filled for only some rows; it gives once, few, many or a size class.

CDR3nt: TGTGCCAGCAGCTTAGCCACTGGAAACACCATATATTTT; CDR3aa: CASSLATGNTIYF; abundance: -; v_gene: TRBV7-9; d_gene: -; j_gene: TRBJ1-3
CDR3nt: TGTGCCAGTAGTATGGGTTTGGGACAGGGCTACAATGAGCAGTTCTTC; CDR3aa: CASSMGLGQGYNEQFF; abundance: -; v_gene: TRBV19; d_gene: TRBD1; j_gene: TRBJ2-1
CDR3nt: TGTGCCAGCAGCGAAATAGCAACGAGGCAGTACTTC; CDR3aa: CASSEIATRQYF; abundance: -; v_gene: TRBV7-2; d_gene: -; j_gene: TRBJ2-7
CDR3nt: TGTGCCAGCAGCATGACGGGGGGCCGGTCGGAGACCCAGTACTTC; CDR3aa: CASSMTGGRSETQYF; abundance: -; v_gene: TRBV9; d_gene: -; j_gene: TRBJ2-5
CDR3nt: TGTGCCAGCAGCGTAGTTGGGGGGGCGAACACCGGGGAGCTGTTTTTT; CDR3aa: CASSVVGGANTGELFF; abundance: -; v_gene: TRBV9; d_gene: TRBD2; j_gene: TRBJ2-2
CDR3nt: TGTGCCAGCAGCCCCCTCCGAGGGACTGAAGCTTTCTTT; CDR3aa: CASSPLRGTEAFF; abundance: once; v_gene: TRBV27; d_gene: -; j_gene: TRBJ1-1
CDR3nt: TGTGCCATCAGACGGGATGTATCCATGAACACTGAAGCTTTCTTT; CDR3aa: CAIRRDVSMNTEAFF; abundance: -; v_gene: TRBV10-3; d_gene: -; j_gene: TRBJ1-1
CDR3nt: TGCGCCAGCACCTCCGTTCAAGCGCGCACAGATACGCAGTATTTT; CDR3aa: CASTSVQARTDTQYF; abundance: -; v_gene: TRBV5-1; d_gene: -; j_gene: TRBJ2-3
CDR3nt: TGTGCCAGCAGCTTAGCATACAGGGGGACACAAGAGACCCAGTACTTC; CDR3aa: CASSLAYRGTQETQYF; abundance: -; v_gene: TRBV7-6; d_gene: TRBD1; j_gene: TRBJ2-5
CDR3nt: TGTGCCAGCAGCCCGGGACTCACGGCCTCGAACACCGGGGAGCTGTTTTTT; CDR3aa: CASSPGLTASNTGELFF; abundance: -; v_gene: TRBV5-4; d_gene: -; j_gene: TRBJ2-2
CDR3nt: TGTGCCAGCAGCGGGGGCCCCAATACGCAGTATTTT; CDR3aa: CASSGGPNTQYF; abundance: -; v_gene: TRBV11-3; d_gene: -; j_gene: TRBJ2-3
CDR3nt: TGTGCCAGCACCTTCGGGACAACGAACGGTGAGCAGTTCTTC; CDR3aa: CASTFGTTNGEQFF; abundance: -; v_gene: TRBV3-1/TRBV3-2; d_gene: -; j_gene: TRBJ2-1
CDR3nt: TGTGCCAGCAGCCAATCCATCATGACTACTAGCTCAGATACGCAGTATTTT; CDR3aa: CASSQSIMTTSSDTQYF; abundance: -; v_gene: TRBV5-5; d_gene: -; j_gene: TRBJ2-3
CDR3nt: TGCGCCAGCAGTGAGTCTCGGACAGGGAGGGCTTTCTTT; CDR3aa: CASSESRTGRAFF; abundance: -; v_gene: TRBV10-2; d_gene: TRBD1; j_gene: TRBJ1-1
CDR3nt: TGTGCCAGCAGCTTAGAGTACAGTCACAATGAGCAGTTCTTC; CDR3aa: CASSLEYSHNEQFF; abundance: once; v_gene: TRBV7-9; d_gene: -; j_gene: TRBJ2-1
CDR3nt: TGTGCCAGTAGTATCCAGGCGACGGGGGGTGGCTACGAGCAGTACTTC; CDR3aa: CASSIQATGGGYEQYF; abundance: -; v_gene: TRBV19; d_gene: TRBD2; j_gene: TRBJ2-7
CDR3nt: TGTGCCAGCAGCTTGGGGACAGGGGACGGTGGTGGCTACGAGCAGTACTTC; CDR3aa: CASSLGTGDGGGYEQYF; abundance: -; v_gene: TRBV7-8; d_gene: TRBD1; j_gene: TRBJ2-7
CDR3nt: TGTGCCAGTAGTCAACTAGCGGAGATATCCACCCAGTACTTC; CDR3aa: CASSQLAEISTQYF; abundance: -; v_gene: TRBV19; d_gene: TRBD2; j_gene: TRBJ2-5
CDR3nt: TGTGCCAGCAGTTTATTCCCGGGACAGGGCGGCTACACCTTC; CDR3aa: CASSLFPGQGGYTF; abundance: -; v_gene: TRBV27; d_gene: TRBD1; j_gene: TRBJ1-2
CDR3nt: TGTGCCAGCTCTCCCGGGGGGGCCTACGAGCAGTACTTC; CDR3aa: CASSPGGAYEQYF; abundance: -; v_gene: TRBV7-6; d_gene: TRBD2; j_gene: TRBJ2-7
CDR3nt: TGTGCCTGGAGTGGTTTGTCGAATGAGCAGTTCTTC; CDR3aa: CAWSGLSNEQFF; abundance: -; v_gene: TRBV30; d_gene: -; j_gene: TRBJ2-1
CDR3nt: TGTGCCAGCAGCCCAACACTGGGGGGATACGAGCAGTACTTC; CDR3aa: CASSPTLGGYEQYF; abundance: -; v_gene: TRBV9; d_gene: -; j_gene: TRBJ2-7
CDR3nt: TGTGCCAGCAGCCTCACTAGCGCTACAGATACGCAGTATTTT; CDR3aa: CASSLTSATDTQYF; abundance: -; v_gene: TRBV7-2; d_gene: TRBD2; j_gene: TRBJ2-3
CDR3nt: TGCAGCGTTGAACCCTCCGGGACAGGAATATCAGATACGCAGTATTTT; CDR3aa: CSVEPSGTGISDTQYF; abundance: -; v_gene: TRBV29-1; d_gene: TRBD1; j_gene: TRBJ2-3
CDR3nt: TGTGCCAGTAGTGTGCCAGGGGGTGGCTACACCTTC; CDR3aa: CASSVPGGGYTF; abundance: few; v_gene: TRBV19; d_gene: TRBD1; j_gene: TRBJ1-2
CDR3nt: TGTGCCAGCAGTGGGGGCGCGATCTCAGTAGACGAGCAGTACTTC; CDR3aa: CASSGGAISVDEQYF; abundance: -; v_gene: TRBV28; d_gene: -; j_gene: TRBJ2-7
CDR3nt: TGCAGTGCCGGACAGCGAAACACCATATATTTT; CDR3aa: CSAGQRNTIYF; abundance: -; v_gene: TRBV20-1; d_gene: -; j_gene: TRBJ1-3
CDR3nt: TGTGCCAGCAGCTTAGCGGGGCGCCGGTACACAGATACGCAGTATTTT; CDR3aa: CASSLAGRRYTDTQYF; abundance: -; v_gene: TRBV7-9; d_gene: -; j_gene: TRBJ2-3
CDR3nt: TGTGCCAGCAGCCCATCTGGGGCCAACGTCCTGACTTTC; CDR3aa: CASSPSGANVLTF; abundance: -; v_gene: TRBV28; d_gene: -; j_gene: TRBJ2-6
CDR3nt: TGCGCCAGCAGCCAAGGCGCCGAAACTGAAGCTTTCTTT; CDR3aa: CASSQGAETEAFF; abundance: few; v_gene: TRBV4-1; d_gene: -; j_gene: TRBJ1-1
CDR3nt: TGTGCCAGCAGAGCCGGGGGGGTCTCCGCCGAGCAGTACTTC; CDR3aa: CASRAGGVSAEQYF; abundance: -; v_gene: TRBV7-2; d_gene: TRBD2; j_gene: TRBJ2-7
CDR3nt: TGTGCCAGCATCCCCGGGGGGGGTCAGCCCCAGCATTTT; CDR3aa: CASIPGGGQPQHF; abundance: -; v_gene: TRBV28; d_gene: -; j_gene: TRBJ1-5
CDR3nt: TGTGCCAGCCTCCATGGGGGGGTCGGGTCACCCCTCCACTTT; CDR3aa: CASLHGGVGSPLHF; abundance: -; v_gene: TRBV28; d_gene: -; j_gene: TRBJ1-6
CDR3nt: TGTGCCAGCAGCCGCGGGACTCGAGGAGAAAAACTGTTTTTT; CDR3aa: CASSRGTRGEKLFF; abundance: -; v_gene: TRBV3-1/TRBV3-2; d_gene: -; j_gene: TRBJ1-4
CDR3nt: TGTGCCAGCAGCCAAGATCTAAGACTAGCGGGGGCCGAGCAGTACTTC; CDR3aa: CASSQDLRLAGAEQYF; abundance: -; v_gene: TRBV3-1/TRBV3-2; d_gene: TRBD2; j_gene: TRBJ2-7
CDR3nt: TGTGCCATCAGTGAGGAGGGACTAGCGGGTCTCGCCTACGAGCAGTACTTC; CDR3aa: CAISEEGLAGLAYEQYF; abundance: few; v_gene: TRBV10-3; d_gene: TRBD2; j_gene: TRBJ2-7
CDR3nt: TGCGCCAGCAGCCAGAAACAGGGGGCCGGCACAGATACGCAGTATTTT; CDR3aa: CASSQKQGAGTDTQYF; abundance: -; v_gene: TRBV4-3; d_gene: TRBD1; j_gene: TRBJ2-3
CDR3nt: TGTGCCAGTAGTATAGATCCCGGACACCGGAGTGAAGCTTTCTTT; CDR3aa: CASSIDPGHRSEAFF; abundance: -; v_gene: TRBV19; d_gene: -; j_gene: TRBJ1-1
CDR3nt: TGCAGTGCTAGTTTTGGGGGGGGTTCGAGAGGCTCCTACGAGCAGTACTTC; CDR3aa: CSASFGGGSRGSYEQYF; abundance: -; v_gene: TRBV20-1; d_gene: TRBD2; j_gene: TRBJ2-7
CDR3nt: TGTGCCTGGACGGTAGCGGGGGGGCAGGAGACCCAGTACTTC; CDR3aa: CAWTVAGGQETQYF; abundance: -; v_gene: TRBV30; d_gene: TRBD2; j_gene: TRBJ2-5